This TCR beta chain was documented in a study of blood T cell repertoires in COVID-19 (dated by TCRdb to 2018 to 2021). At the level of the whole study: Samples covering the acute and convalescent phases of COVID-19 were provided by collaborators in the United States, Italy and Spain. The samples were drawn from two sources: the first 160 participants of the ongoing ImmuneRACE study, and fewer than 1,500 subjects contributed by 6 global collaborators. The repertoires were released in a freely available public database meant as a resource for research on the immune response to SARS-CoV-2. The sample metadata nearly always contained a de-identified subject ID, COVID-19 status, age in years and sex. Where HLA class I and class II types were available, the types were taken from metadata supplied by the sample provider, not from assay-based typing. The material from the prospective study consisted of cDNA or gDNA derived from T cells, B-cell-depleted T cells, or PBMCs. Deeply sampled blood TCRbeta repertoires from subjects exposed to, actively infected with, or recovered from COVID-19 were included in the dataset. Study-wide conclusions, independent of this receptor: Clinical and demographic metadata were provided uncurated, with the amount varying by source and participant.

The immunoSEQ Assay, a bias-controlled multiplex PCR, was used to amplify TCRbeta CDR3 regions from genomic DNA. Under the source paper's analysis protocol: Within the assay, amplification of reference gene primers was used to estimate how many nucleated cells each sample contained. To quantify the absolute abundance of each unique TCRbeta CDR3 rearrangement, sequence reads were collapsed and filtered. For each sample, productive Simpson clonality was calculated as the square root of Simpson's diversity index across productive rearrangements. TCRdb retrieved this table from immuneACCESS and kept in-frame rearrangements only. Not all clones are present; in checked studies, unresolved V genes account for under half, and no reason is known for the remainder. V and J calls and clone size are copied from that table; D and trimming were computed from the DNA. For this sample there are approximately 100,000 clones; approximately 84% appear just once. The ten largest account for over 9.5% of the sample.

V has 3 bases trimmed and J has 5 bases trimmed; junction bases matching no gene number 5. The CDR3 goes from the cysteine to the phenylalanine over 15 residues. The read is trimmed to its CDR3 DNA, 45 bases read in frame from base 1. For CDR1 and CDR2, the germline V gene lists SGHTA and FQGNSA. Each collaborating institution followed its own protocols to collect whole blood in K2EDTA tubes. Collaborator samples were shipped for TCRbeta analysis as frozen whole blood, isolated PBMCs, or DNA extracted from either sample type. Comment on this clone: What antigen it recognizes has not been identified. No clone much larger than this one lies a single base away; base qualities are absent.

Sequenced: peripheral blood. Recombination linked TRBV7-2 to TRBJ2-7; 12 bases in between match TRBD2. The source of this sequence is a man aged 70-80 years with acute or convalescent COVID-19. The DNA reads TGTGCCAGCAGCTTGCGACTAGCGGGAGCGGACGAGCAGTACTTC. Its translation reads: CASSLRLAGADEQYF.